Presented here are 19 T cell receptor beta chains from one specimen sequenced in a study of T-cell reconstitution after alpha-beta-depleted transplantation in children. The TCRbeta library was prepared with unique molecular identifiers. MiXCR, run by TCRdb on the PCR reads, gives a single entry per CDR3 protein. The sample shows approximately 650,000 distinct CDR3 sequences, about 12% of them seen only once. The input for sequencing was PBMCs, taken before TCRalphabeta/CD19-depleted stem cell transplant. The origin of the receptors is a girl aged 2 to 10 with congenital amegakaryocytic thrombocytopenia, due to receive a stem cell transplant.

This clonotype was seen at least ten times. This chain uses TRBV20-1 with TRBJ2-7; 7 bases agree with TRBD2. The CDR3 loop spans 15 amino acids. The V and J ends lost 0 bases and 2 bases, in that order; junction bases with no gene match: 7. Per germline, CDR1 DFQATT and CDR2 SNEGSKA (reference sequence). The CDR3 protein is CSARDRGLDAYEQYF. CDR3 bases: TGCAGTGCTAGAGACAGAGGACTAGACGCCTACGAGCAGTACTTC.

This clonotype was seen a handful of times. Sequence at one end of the junction differs from germline and may be a read error. V and J are TRBV20-1 and TRBJ2-1, with 9 positions matching TRBD2. The CDR3 has 17 amino acids. The germline V gene has CDR1 DFQATT and CDR2 SNEGSKA (reference sequence). CDR3 residues: CSARGGSSGSSYNEHFF. CDR3 coding DNA: TGCAGTGCTAGAGGAGGGAGTAGCGGGAGCTCCTACAATGAGCATTTCTTC.

The gene calls are TRBV2 and TRBJ2-2, with TRBD2 matching over 7 bases. Germline V gene sequence: CDR1 SNHLY, CDR2 FYNNEI. This CDR3 spans 14 amino acids. V dropped 6 bases and J dropped 0; count of bases not matched to a gene: 1. DNA for the CDR3: TGTGCCAGCAGGGCGGGGGCGAACACCGGGGAGCTGTTTTTT. It yields the protein CASRAGANTGELFF.

This clonotype occurred many times. CDR3 DNA: TGCGCCAGCAGCGATCAAAGGGGCGCAACTAATGAAAAACTGTTTTTT. Encoded protein: CASSDQRGATNEKLFF. The chain combines TRBV5-1 with TRBJ1-4; D may be TRBD1 (5 bases). The CDR3 is made up of 16 amino acids. CDR1 and CDR2 from the germline V gene are SGHRS and YFSETQ. The ends were cut back, 4 bases at V and 0 bases at J, with 13 bases in the middle.

The chain is built from TRBV20-1 and TRBJ1-2; 9 bases are a match to TRBD1. V trimming: 3 bases; J trimming: 4 bases; junction bases outside the gene matches: 12. The CDR3 sequence is 16 residues long. Germline V gives CDR1 DFQATT, CDR2 SNEGSKA (reference sequence). CDR3 protein: CSASTPGTGGSYGYTF. The CDR3 DNA reads TGCAGTGCTAGTACCCCGGGAACAGGGGGCTCCTATGGCTACACCTTC.

This clonotype was seen more than once but under ten times. The CDR3 bases are TGCGCCAGCAGCTTGGTTGGGGGACTTAGCCCAGATACGCAGTATTTT. Translated: CASSLVGGLSPDTQYF. The rearrangement uses TRBV5-1 and TRBJ2-3; a possible D gene is TRBD2 (6 bases). The CDR3 covers 16 residues. CDR1 is SGHRS, CDR2 YFSETQ, per germline. Trimming removed 0 bases from V and 4 bases from J, with 15 bases in between. The variable domain in full, completed from reference TRBV5-1 and TRBJ2-3, reads KAGVTQTPRYLIKTRGQQVTLSCSPISGHRSVSWYQQTPGQGLQFLFEYFSETQRNKGNFPGRFSGRQFSNSRSEMNVSTLELGDSALYLCASSLVGGLSPDTQYFGPGTRLTVL.

A few counts support this clonotype. The chain joins TRBV12-3 or TRBV12-4 to TRBJ2-2; 12 bases line up with TRBD1. Trimming at V came to 5 bases and at J to 7 bases, leaving 8 bases not matched to a gene. This CDR3 spans 16 amino acids. The CDR3 protein is CASSPTGTGGGGELFF. As DNA, the CDR3 is TGTGCCAGCAGTCCTACCGGGACAGGGGGCGGCGGGGAGCTGTTTTTT.

In this sample, this clonotype turned up many times. V usage is TRBV27 and J usage is TRBJ2-3, with D unclear. V shed 4 bases and J shed 0 bases, with 8 bases lying between them. CDR1 and CDR2 from the germline V gene are MNHEY and SMNVEV (reference sequence). The CDR3 covers 14 residues. The CDR3 loop reads CASSSTFSTDTQYF. CDR3 sequence (DNA): TGTGCCAGCAGTTCGACATTTAGCACAGATACGCAGTATTTT.

This clonotype was picked up many times. This rearrangement joins TRBV7-9 to TRBJ2-7; D could derive from TRBD1 or TRBD2 (6 bases each). The ends were cut back, 1 base at V and 3 bases at J, with 13 bases in the middle. The CDR3 is made up of 15 amino acids. Germline CDR1 SEHNR, CDR2 FQNEAQ (reference sequence). CDR3 loop: CASSLEGGGFYEQYF. Written as DNA, the CDR3 is TGTGCCAGCAGCTTAGAAGGGGGAGGATTCTACGAGCAGTACTTC.

This clonotype was seen at least ten times. The V and J genes are TRBV12-3 or TRBV12-4 and TRBJ2-7; possible D gene TRBD2, 6 bases. Between the trimmed V and J ends, which lost 3 bases and 4 bases, there was a span of 16 bases. The CDR3 totals 15 residues. CDR3 bases: TGTGCCAGCAGTTTCGTTCTCGGGACTCAATACGAGCAGTACTTC. Its translation is CASSFVLGTQYEQYF.

The CDR3 nucleotides are TGCAGTGCTTATAGTAGGACTAGCGGAGGGAGCTCCTACAATGAGCAGTTCTTC. Translated: CSAYSRTSGGSSYNEQFF. The chain employs TRBV20-1 and TRBJ2-1, with 10 nucleotides matching TRBD2. Trimming removed 5 bases from V and 0 bases from J; junction bases left unmatched: 13. Germline assignment: CDR1 DFQATT and CDR2 SNEGSKA (reference sequence). The CDR3 is 18 residues long.

As regards this clonotype: This sequence may be a read error, since a much larger clone differs from it by one base. The rearrangement links TRBV12-3 or TRBV12-4 to TRBJ2-7; tentative D call: TRBD2 (5 bases). The CDR3 covers 16 residues. The CDR3 is CVSSLARWSASYEQYF. Written as DNA, the CDR3 is TGTGTCAGCAGTTTAGCGCGGTGGAGCGCTTCCTACGAGCAGTACTTC.

This clonotype showed up many times. This rearrangement joins TRBV12-3 or TRBV12-4 to TRBJ1-1; TRBD1 matches at 7 bases. V shed 7 bases and J 2 bases; nucleotides not matched to a gene: 7. This CDR3 region has 14 residues. The CDR3 sequence: CASTLWDSNTEAFF. CDR3 in DNA: TGTGCCAGCACGTTATGGGACAGCAACACTGAAGCTTTCTTT.

This clonotype has a count of ten or more. This chain connects TRBV29-1 to TRBJ1-2; the match to TRBD1 covers 10 bases. The trim removed 7 bases at V and 4 bases at J, leaving 15 bases unmatched. Germline V CDR1 and CDR2: SQVTM, ANQGSEA. The CDR3 has 16 residues. The chain's CDR3 is CSGISGTGVGGYGYTF. The CDR3 DNA reads as TGCAGCGGAATCTCCGGGACAGGGGTCGGCGGCTATGGCTACACCTTC.

A single count supports this clonotype. The gene calls are TRBV5-1 and TRBJ2-1; perhaps D is TRBD1 or TRBD2 (5 bases each). There are 19 residues in the CDR3. Trimming pared 4 bases from V and 3 bases from J, leaving 26 bases between. The germline CDR1 and CDR2 sequences are SGHRS and YFSETQ. CDR3 region: CASSGLLSVGRGVYNEQFF. The CDR3 DNA reads TGCGCCAGCAGCGGGCTCCTTTCGGTGGGAAGAGGGGTCTACAATGAGCAGTTCTTC.

This clonotype was observed a few times. V is TRBV10-3 and J is TRBJ2-2; TRBD2 is a possible D gene (5 bases). The germline CDR1 and CDR2 sequences are ENHRY and SYGVKD. This CDR3 has 15 residues. Trimming pared 8 bases from V and 5 bases from J, leaving 18 bases between. CDR3 region: CAIPREPGETGELFF. The CDR3 DNA reads as TGTGCCATCCCGAGGGAGCCCGGCGAGACCGGGGAGCTGTTTTTT.

This clonotype was seen ten or more times. CDR3: CASSFSSGEFTDTQYF. CDR3 DNA sequence: TGTGCCAGCAGCTTCTCTAGCGGGGAATTCACAGATACGCAGTATTTT. The chain is built from TRBV7-3 and TRBJ2-3, with 9 positions matching TRBD2. J lost 2 bases, V lost 3 bases, and 6 bases had no gene match. Germline CDR1 SGHTA, CDR2 FQGTGA. This CDR3 is built from 16 residues. Full variable domain (missing parts from reference TRBV7-3 and TRBJ2-3): GAGVSQTPSNKVTEKGKYVELRCDPISGHTALYWYRQSLGQGPEFLIYFQGTGAADDSGLPNDRFFAVRPEGSVSTLKIQRTERGDSAVYLCASSFSSGEFTDTQYFGPGTRLTVL.

The J gene is TRBJ2-1, the V gene TRBV12-3 or TRBV12-4, with 11 bases matching TRBD2. The CDR3 runs to 17 residues. V gave up 7 bases and J gave up 10 bases; unmatched junction bases: 18. CDR3 nucleotide sequence: TGTGCCAGCAACCTTCCCCTAGTAGCGGGAGGGACGGGAGAGCAGTTCTTC. Amino acid sequence: CASNLPLVAGGTGEQFF.

The V call is TRBV7-8, the J call TRBJ2-3; 10 positions match TRBD2. V was clipped by 3 bases and J by 4 bases; unmatched bases: 19. Germline V gene sequence: CDR1 SGHVS, CDR2 FQNEAQ. The CDR3 loop spans 20 amino acids. CDR3 protein: CASSFSTAGGPILGADTQYF. CDR3 DNA: TGTGCCAGCAGCTTCTCTACAGCGGGAGGGCCAATTCTCGGGGCAGATACGCAGTATTTT.